This TCR beta chain derives from a study of blood T cell repertoires in COVID-19. Study overall: Sources were T cells, B-cell-depleted T cells, or PBMCs; the material itself was cDNA or gDNA.

The CDR3 has 19 residues. The germline V and J ends were trimmed by 1 base and 1 base, with 22 bases remaining between them. Germline CDR1 is ENHRY and CDR2 is SYGVKD. Recovered status in Cohort 3 required two negative PCRs, clearance, or symptom resolution. Here immunoSEQ multiplex PCR was the method, and the copy in TCRdb shows in-frame clones only, minus some. The data contain about 210,000 clones, about 90% of them seen just once; the ten biggest clones take up less than 1.5%. The sequencing sample was made of PBMCs or T cells enriched from blood (not recorded which). This chain joins TRBV10-3 and TRBJ1-1, with D hard to call. This receptor was identified in a man between 25 and 39 years old who had recovered from COVID-19. For the CDR3, the DNA is TGTGCCATCAGTGAGTTAGGTGGGAGATTCGGTTCTAGGAACACTGAAGCTTTCTTT. Translating it yields CAISELGGRFGSRNTEAFF.